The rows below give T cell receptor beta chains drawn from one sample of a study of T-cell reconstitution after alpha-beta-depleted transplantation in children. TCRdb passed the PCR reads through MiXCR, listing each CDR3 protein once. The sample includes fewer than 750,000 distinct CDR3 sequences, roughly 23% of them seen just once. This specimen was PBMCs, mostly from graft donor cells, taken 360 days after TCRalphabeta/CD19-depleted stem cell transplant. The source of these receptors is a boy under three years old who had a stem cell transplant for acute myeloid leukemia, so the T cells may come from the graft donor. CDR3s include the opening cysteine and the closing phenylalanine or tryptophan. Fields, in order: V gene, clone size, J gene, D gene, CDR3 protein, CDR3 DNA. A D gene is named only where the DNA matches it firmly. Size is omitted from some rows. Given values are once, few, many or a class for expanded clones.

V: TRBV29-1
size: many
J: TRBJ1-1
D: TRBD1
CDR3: CSVPKSWIGGSNTEAFF
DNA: TGCAGCGTTCCTAAGTCTTGGATAGGGGGCTCAAACACTGAAGCTTTCTTT

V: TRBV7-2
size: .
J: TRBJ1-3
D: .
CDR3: CASSLGRDTIYF
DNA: TGTGCCAGCAGCTTAGGCAGGGACACCATATATTTT

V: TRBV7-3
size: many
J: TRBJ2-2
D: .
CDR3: CASSLTSGNTGELFF
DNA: TGTGCCAGCAGCTTAACTAGCGGAAACACCGGGGAGCTGTTTTTT

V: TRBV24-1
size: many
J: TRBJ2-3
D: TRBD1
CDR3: CATAGTGEADTQYF
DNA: TGTGCCACGGCCGGGACAGGGGAGGCAGATACGCAGTATTTT

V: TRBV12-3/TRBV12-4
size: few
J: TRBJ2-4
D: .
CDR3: CASSSPGTLAKNIQYF
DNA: TGTGCCAGCAGTTCCCCGGGGACACTGGCCAAAAACATTCAGTACTTC

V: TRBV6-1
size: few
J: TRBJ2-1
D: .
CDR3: CASSQTPGQHHEQFF
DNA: TGTGCCAGCAGCCAGACCCCCGGACAGCACCATGAGCAGTTCTTC

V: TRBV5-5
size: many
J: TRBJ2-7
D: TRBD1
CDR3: CASSLAGSGGAFGYEQYF
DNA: TGTGCCAGCAGCTTGGCCGGATCAGGGGGCGCCTTCGGCTACGAGCAGTACTTC

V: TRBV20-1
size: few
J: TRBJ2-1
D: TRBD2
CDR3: CSARDLMGGGYNEQFF
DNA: TGCAGTGCTAGAGATTTAATGGGGGGGGGTTACAATGAGCAGTTCTTC

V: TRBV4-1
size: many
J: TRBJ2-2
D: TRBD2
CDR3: CASSPLADNTGELFF
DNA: TGCGCCAGCAGCCCACTAGCGGATAACACCGGGGAGCTGTTTTTT

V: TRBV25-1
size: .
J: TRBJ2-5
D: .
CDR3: CASSEYGGREETQYF
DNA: TGTGCCAGCAGTGAATATGGGGGCAGGGAGGAGACCCAGTACTTC

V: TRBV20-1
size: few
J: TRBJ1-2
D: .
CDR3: CSARVVGYTF
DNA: TGCAGTGCTAGGGTAGTAGGCTACACCTTC

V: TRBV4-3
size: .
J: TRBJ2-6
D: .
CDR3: CASSQDEPSGANVLTF
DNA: TGCGCCAGCAGCCAAGATGAGCCGTCTGGGGCCAACGTCCTGACTTTC

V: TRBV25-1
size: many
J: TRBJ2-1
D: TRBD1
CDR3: CASSEEGAHNEQFF
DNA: TGTGCCAGCAGTGAAGAGGGGGCACACAATGAGCAGTTCTTC

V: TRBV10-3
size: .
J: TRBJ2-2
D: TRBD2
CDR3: CAMGPGLEFPAQRGSTGELFF
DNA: TGTGCCATGGGCCCAGGTTTGGAGTTTCCGGCACAGCGGGGAAGCACCGGGGAGCTGTTTTTT

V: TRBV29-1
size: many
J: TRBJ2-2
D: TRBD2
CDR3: CSTLEVGLAGSGELFF
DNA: TGCAGCACGCTAGAGGTGGGACTAGCGGGGTCGGGGGAGCTGTTTTTT

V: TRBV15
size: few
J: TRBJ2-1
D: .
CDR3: CATSRDWTEQFF
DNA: TGTGCCACCAGCAGAGATTGGACTGAGCAGTTCTTC

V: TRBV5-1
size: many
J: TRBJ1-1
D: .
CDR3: CASSLIQRQLNTEAFF
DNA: TGCGCCAGCAGCCTCATCCAAAGGCAGCTGAACACTGAAGCTTTCTTT

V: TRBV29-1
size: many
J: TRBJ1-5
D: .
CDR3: CSVQTGNQPQHF
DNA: TGCAGCGTTCAAACAGGGAATCAGCCCCAGCATTTT

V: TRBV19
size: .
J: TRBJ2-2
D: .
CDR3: CASSIAGTNTGELFF
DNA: TGTGCCAGTAGTATTGCGGGGACCAACACCGGGGAGCTGTTTTTT

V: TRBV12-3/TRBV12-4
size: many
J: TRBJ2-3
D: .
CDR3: CASSVPRGAGGGDTQYF
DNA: TGTGCCAGCAGTGTCCCCAGGGGAGCTGGTGGAGGAGATACGCAGTATTTT

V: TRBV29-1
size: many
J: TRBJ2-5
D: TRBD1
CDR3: CSAIRQGGVETQYF
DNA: TGCAGTGCTATTCGACAGGGTGGCGTAGAGACCCAGTACTTC

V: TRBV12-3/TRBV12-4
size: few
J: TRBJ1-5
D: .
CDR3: CASSPTIGTNSNQPQHF
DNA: TGTGCCAGCAGTCCAACTATAGGGACTAATAGCAATCAGCCCCAGCATTTT

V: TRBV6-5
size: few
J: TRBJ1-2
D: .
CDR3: CASSYYEGDTDYGYTF
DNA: TGTGCCAGCAGTTATTACGAGGGGGACACCGACTATGGCTACACCTTC

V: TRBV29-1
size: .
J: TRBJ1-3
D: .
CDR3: CSVATAAGNTIYF
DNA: TGCAGCGTTGCCACCGCGGCAGGAAACACCATATATTTT

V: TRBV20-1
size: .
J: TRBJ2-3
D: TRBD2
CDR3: CSEVAGGLDTQYF
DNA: TGCAGTGAAGTAGCGGGGGGCTTAGATACGCAGTATTTT

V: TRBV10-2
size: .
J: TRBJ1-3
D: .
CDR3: CASKRGGNTIYF
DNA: TGCGCCAGCAAACGGGGAGGAAACACCATATATTTT

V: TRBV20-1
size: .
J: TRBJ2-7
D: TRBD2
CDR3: CSVGPPGTNEQYF
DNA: TGCAGTGTTGGACCCCCAGGGACTAACGAGCAGTACTTC

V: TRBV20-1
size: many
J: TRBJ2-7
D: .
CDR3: CSGTRYQPYEQYF
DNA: TGCAGTGGCACTCGGTATCAGCCCTACGAGCAGTACTTC

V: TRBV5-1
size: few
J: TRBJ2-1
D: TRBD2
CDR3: CASSTGLAGYLVQFF
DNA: TGCGCCAGCAGCACTGGACTAGCGGGGTACTTAGTGCAGTTCTTC

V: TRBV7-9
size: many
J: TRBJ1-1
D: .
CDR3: CASRGPRNTEAFF
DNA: TGTGCCAGCCGGGGACCGAGGAACACTGAAGCTTTCTTT

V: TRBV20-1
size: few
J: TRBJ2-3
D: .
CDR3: CSAGRRGARTDTQYF
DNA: TGCAGTGCTGGTCGGCGGGGAGCACGCACAGATACGCAGTATTTT

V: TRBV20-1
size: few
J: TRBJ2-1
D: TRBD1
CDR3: CSARDWGDRDYNEQFF
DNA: TGCAGTGCTAGAGATTGGGGGGACAGGGACTACAATGAGCAGTTCTTC

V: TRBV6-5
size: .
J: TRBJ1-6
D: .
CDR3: CASSYGLSSDNSPLHF
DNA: TGTGCCAGCAGTTACGGTCTGTCTAGCGATAATTCACCCCTCCACTTT

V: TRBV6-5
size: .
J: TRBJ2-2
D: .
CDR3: CASSSRDSLRTGELFF
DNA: TGTGCCAGCAGTTCCCGGGACTCTCTTAGGACCGGGGAGCTGTTTTTT

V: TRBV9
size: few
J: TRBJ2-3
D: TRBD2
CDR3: CASTELAGSTDTQYF
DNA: TGTGCCAGCACGGAGCTAGCGGGGAGCACAGATACGCAGTATTTT

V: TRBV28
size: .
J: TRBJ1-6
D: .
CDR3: CASSLTQGFSSPLHF
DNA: TGTGCCAGCAGTTTGACACAGGGCTTTAGTTCACCCCTCCACTTT

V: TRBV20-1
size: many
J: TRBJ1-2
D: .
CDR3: CSARENYGYTF
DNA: TGCAGTGCTAGGGAGAACTATGGCTACACCTTC

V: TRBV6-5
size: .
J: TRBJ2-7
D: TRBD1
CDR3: CASSYSPHGQGPYEQYF
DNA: TGTGCCAGCAGTTACTCGCCCCATGGACAGGGACCCTACGAGCAGTACTTC

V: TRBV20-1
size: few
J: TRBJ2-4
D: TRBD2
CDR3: CSASPGLAGSLAKNIQYF
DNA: TGCAGTGCTAGCCCCGGACTAGCGGGGAGCCTAGCCAAAAACATTCAGTACTTC

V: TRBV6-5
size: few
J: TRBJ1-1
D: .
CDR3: CASSYSTGGMNTEAFF
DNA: TGTGCCAGCAGTTACTCGACAGGTGGTATGAACACTGAAGCTTTCTTT